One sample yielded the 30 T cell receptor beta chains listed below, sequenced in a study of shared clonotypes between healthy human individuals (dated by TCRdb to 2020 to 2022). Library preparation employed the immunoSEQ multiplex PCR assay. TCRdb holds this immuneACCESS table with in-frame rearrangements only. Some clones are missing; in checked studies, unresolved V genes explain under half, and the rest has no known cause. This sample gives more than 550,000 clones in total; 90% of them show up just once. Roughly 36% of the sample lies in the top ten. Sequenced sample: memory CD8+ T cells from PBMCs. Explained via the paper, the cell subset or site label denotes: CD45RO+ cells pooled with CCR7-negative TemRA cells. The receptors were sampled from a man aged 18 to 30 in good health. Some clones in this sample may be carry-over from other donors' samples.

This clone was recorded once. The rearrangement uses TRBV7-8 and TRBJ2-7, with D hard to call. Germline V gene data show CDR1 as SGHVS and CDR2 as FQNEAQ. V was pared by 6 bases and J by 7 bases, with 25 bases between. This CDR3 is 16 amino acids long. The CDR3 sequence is CASSTTPGPLSREQYF. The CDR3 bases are TGTGCCAGCAGTACTACCCCGGGTCCCCTTTCGAGGGAGCAGTACTTC.

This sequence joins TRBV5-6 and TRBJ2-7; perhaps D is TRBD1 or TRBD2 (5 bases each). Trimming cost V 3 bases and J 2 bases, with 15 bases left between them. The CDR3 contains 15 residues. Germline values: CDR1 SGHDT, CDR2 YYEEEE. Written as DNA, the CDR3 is TGTGCCAGCAGCTCGGCCGGGACCCGCACCTACGAGCAGTACTTC. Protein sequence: CASSSAGTRTYEQYF.

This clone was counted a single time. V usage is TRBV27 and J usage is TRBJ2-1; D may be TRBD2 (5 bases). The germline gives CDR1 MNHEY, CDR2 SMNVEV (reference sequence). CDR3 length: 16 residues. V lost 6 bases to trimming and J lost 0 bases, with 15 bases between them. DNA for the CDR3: TGTGCCAGCAGGGTGGGTGGCGGAGGCTCCTACAATGAGCAGTTCTTC. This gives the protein CASRVGGGGSYNEQFF.

CDR3 loop: CSVDRQGRRYNEQFF. The CDR3 bases are TGCAGCGTTGATAGGCAGGGGAGACGGTACAATGAGCAGTTCTTC. The rearrangement uses TRBV29-1 and TRBJ2-1; perhaps TRBD1 as D (6 bases). The CDR3 consists of 15 residues. Trimming removed 3 bases from V and 4 bases from J, with 16 bases in between. Per germline, CDR1 SQVTM and CDR2 ANQGSEA.

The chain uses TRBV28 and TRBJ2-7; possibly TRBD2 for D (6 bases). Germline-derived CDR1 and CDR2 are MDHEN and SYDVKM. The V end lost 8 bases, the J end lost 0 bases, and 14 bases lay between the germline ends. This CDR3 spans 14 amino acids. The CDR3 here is CASAQTRPSYEQYF. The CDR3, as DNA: TGTGCCAGCGCCCAGACTAGGCCCTCCTACGAGCAGTACTTC. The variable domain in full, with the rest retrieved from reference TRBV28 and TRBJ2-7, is DVKVTQSSRYLVKRTGEKVFLECVQDMDHENMFWYRQDPGLGLRLIYFSYDVKMKEKGDIPEGYSVSREKKERFSLILESASTNQTSMYLCASAQTRPSYEQYFGPGTRLTVT.

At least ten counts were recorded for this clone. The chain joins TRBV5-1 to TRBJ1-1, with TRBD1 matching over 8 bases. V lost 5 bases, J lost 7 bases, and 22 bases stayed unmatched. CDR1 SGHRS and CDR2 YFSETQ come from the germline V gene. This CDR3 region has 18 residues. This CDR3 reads CASSINTQYRGKNGEAFF. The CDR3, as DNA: TGCGCCAGCAGTATTAACACACAATACAGGGGGAAGAACGGTGAAGCTTTCTTT. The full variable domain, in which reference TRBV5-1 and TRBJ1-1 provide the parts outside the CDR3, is KAGVTQTPRYLIKTRGQQVTLSCSPISGHRSVSWYQQTPGQGLQFLFEYFSETQRNKGNFPGRFSGRQFSNSRSEMNVSTLELGDSALYLCASSINTQYRGKNGEAFFGQGTRLTVV.

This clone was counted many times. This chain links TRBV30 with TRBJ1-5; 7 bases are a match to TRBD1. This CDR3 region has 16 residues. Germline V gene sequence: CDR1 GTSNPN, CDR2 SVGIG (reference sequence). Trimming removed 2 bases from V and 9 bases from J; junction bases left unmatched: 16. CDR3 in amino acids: CAWSRYGTDITWPQHF. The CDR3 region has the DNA TGTGCCTGGAGTAGATATGGGACAGATATTACATGGCCCCAGCATTTT.

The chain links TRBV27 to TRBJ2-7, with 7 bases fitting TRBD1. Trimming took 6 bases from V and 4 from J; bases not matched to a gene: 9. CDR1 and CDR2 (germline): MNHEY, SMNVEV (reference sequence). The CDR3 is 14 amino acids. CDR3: CASSPTGVLYEQYF. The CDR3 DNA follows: TGTGCCAGCAGCCCCACAGGGGTTTTGTACGAGCAGTACTTC.

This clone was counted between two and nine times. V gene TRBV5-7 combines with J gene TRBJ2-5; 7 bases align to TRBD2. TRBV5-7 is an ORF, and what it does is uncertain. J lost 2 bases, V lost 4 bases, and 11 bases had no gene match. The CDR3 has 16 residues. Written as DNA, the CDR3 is TGTGCCAGCAGCGGTACCTATAGCGGGTCACAAGAGACCCAGTACTTC. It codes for CASSGTYSGSQETQYF.

CDR3 in DNA: TGTGCCAGTACCCCATGGGGACAGGTCTCTACTGGGGCCAACGTCCTGACTTTC. Its protein product is CASTPWGQVSTGANVLTF. This rearrangement joins TRBV19 to TRBJ2-6; 8 bases are shared with TRBD1. This CDR3 region has 18 residues. Germline V gives CDR1 LNHDA, CDR2 SQIVND (reference sequence). V lost 7 bases, J lost 2 bases, and 13 bases stayed unmatched.

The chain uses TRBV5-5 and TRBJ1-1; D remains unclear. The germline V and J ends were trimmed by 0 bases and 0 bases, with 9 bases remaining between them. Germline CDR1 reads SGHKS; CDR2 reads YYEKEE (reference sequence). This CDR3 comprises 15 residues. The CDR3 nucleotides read TGTGCCAGCAGCTTGGTATGGGTTTTGAACACTGAAGCTTTCTTT. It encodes CASSLVWVLNTEAFF.

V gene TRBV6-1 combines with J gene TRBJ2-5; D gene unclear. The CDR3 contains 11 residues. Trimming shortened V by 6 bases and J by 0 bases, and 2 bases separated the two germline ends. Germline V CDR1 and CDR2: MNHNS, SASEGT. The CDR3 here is CASRDQETQYF. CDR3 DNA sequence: TGTGCCAGCAGGGACCAAGAGACCCAGTACTTC.

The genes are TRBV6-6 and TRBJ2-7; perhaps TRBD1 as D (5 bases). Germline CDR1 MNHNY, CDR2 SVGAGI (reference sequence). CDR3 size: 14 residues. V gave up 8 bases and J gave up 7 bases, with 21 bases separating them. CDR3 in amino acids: CASSWGPRAEEQYF. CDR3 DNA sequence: TGTGCCAGCTCTTGGGGCCCCAGGGCGGAAGAGCAGTACTTC.

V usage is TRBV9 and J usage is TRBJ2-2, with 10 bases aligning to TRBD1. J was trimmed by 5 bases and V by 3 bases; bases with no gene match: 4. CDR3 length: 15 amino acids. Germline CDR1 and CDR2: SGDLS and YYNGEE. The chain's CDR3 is CASSAGTGATGELFF. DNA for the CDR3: TGTGCCAGCAGCGCCGGGACAGGGGCTACCGGGGAGCTGTTTTTT. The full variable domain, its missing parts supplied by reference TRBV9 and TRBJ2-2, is DSGVTQTPKHLITATGQRVTLRCSPRSGDLSVYWYQQSLDQGLQFLIQYYNGEERAKGNILERFSAQQFPDLHSELNLSSLELGDSALYFCASSAGTGATGELFFGEGSRLTVL.

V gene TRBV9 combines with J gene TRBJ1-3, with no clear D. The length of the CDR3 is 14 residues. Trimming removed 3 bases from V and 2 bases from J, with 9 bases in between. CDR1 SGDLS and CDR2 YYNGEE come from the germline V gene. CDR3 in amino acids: CASSDDTTGNTIYF. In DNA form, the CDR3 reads TGTGCCAGCAGCGACGACACTACTGGAAACACCATATATTTT.

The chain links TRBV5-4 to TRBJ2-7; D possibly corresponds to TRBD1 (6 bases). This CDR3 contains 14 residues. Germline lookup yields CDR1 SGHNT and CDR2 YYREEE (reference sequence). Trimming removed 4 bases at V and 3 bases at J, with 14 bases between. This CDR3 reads CASSPYRARYEQYF. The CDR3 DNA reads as TGTGCCAGCAGCCCATACAGGGCCCGCTACGAGCAGTACTTC.

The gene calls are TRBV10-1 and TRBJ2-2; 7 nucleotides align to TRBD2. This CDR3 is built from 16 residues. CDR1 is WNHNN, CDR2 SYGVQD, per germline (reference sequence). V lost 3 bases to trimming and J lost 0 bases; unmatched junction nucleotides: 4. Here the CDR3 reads CASSDTGLSNTGELFF. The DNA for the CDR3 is TGCGCCAGCAGTGACACGGGACTATCGAACACCGGGGAGCTGTTTTTT.

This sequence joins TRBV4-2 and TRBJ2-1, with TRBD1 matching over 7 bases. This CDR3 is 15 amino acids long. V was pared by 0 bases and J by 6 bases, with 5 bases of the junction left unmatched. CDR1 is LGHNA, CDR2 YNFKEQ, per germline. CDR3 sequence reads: CASSQDSGQSNEQFF. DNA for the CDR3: TGTGCCAGCAGCCAAGATTCGGGACAGAGCAATGAGCAGTTCTTC.

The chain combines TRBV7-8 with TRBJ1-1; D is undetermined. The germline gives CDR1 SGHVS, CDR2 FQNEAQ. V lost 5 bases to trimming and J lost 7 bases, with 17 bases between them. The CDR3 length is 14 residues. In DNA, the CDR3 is TGTGCCAGCAGCCCAAGCTTAAGGTCCTATGAAGCTTTCTTT. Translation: CASSPSLRSYEAFF. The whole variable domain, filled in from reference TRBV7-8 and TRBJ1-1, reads GAGVSQSPRYKVAKRGQDVALRCDPISGHVSLFWYQQALGQGPEFLTYFQNEAQLDKSGLPSDRFFAERPEGSVSTLKIQRTQQEDSAVYLCASSPSLRSYEAFFGQGTRLTVV.

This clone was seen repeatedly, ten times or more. DNA of the CDR3: TGTGCCAGCAGGGAGCGGGGGGGAACTGAAGCTTTCTTT. It codes for CASRERGGTEAFF. This chain connects TRBV7-6 to TRBJ1-1; D possibly corresponds to TRBD1 (5 bases). This CDR3 region has 13 residues. Per germline, CDR1 SGHVS and CDR2 FNYEAQ. V was shortened by 6 bases and J by 5 bases, with 13 bases between the two germline ends.

The CDR3 DNA reads as TGTGCCAGCAGTTTAAAGAACAGACCTTTAGAGACCCAGTACTTC. It specifies CASSLKNRPLETQYF. V gene TRBV27 combines with J gene TRBJ2-5; D gene ambiguous. The CDR3 contains 15 residues. Trimming removed 2 bases at V and 4 bases at J, with 14 bases between. The germline CDR1 and CDR2 sequences are MNHEY and SMNVEV (reference sequence).

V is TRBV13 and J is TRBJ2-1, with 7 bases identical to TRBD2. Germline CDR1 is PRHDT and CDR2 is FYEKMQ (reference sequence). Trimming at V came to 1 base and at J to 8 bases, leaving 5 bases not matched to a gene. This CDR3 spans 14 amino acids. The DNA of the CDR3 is TGTGCCAGCAGCTTAGCGGGGGAGGGCCATGAGCAGTTCTTC. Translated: CASSLAGEGHEQFF.

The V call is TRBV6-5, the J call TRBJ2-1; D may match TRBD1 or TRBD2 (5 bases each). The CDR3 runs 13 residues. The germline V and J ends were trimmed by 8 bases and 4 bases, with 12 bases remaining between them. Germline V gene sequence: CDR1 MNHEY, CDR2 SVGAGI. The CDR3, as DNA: TGTGCCAGCTGCCTTGGGGGTTACAATGAGCAGTTCTTC. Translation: CASCLGGYNEQFF.

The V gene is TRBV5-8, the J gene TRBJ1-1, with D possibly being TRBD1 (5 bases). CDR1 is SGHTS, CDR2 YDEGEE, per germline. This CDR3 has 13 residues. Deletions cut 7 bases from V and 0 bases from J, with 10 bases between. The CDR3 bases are TGTGCCAGCGGGGGGGAACTGAACACTGAAGCTTTCTTT. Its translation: CASGGELNTEAFF.

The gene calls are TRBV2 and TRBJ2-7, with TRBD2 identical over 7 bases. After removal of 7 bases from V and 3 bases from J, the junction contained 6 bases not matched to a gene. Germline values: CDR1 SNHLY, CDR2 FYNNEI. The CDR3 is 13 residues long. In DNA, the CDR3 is TGTGCCAGCACCTTGACTAGCCGCTACGAGCAGTACTTC. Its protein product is CASTLTSRYEQYF.

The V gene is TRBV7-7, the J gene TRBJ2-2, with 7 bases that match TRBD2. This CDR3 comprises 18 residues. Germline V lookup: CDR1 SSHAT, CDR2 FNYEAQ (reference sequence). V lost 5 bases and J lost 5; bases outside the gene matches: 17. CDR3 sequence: CASSPLEVRGSVTGELFF. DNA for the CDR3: TGTGCCAGCAGCCCCCTAGAGGTGCGCGGGAGTGTGACCGGGGAGCTGTTTTTT. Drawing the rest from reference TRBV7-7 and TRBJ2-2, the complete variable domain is GAGVSQSPRYKVTKRGQDVTLRCDPISSHATLYWYQQALGQGPEFLTYFNYEAQPDKSGLPSDRFSAERPEGSISTLTIQRTEQRDSAMYRCASSPLEVRGSVTGELFFGEGSRLTVL.

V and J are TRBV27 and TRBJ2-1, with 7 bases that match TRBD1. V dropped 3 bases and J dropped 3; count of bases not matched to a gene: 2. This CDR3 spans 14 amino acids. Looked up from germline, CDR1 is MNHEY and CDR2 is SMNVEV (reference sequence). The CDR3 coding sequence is TGTGCCAGCAGTTTCCAGGGGGACTACAATGAGCAGTTCTTC. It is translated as CASSFQGDYNEQFF.

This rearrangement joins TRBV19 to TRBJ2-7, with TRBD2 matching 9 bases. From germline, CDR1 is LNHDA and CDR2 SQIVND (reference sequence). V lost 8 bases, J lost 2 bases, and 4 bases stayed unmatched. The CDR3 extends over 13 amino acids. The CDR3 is CASAGGRAYEQYF. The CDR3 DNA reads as TGTGCCAGTGCGGGAGGGCGAGCCTACGAGCAGTACTTC.

In DNA, the CDR3 is TGCGCCAGCAGCCAAGGTATGGGAAAAAACACTGAAGCTTTCTTT. It specifies CASSQGMGKNTEAFF. The chain employs TRBV4-1 and TRBJ1-1; no clear D. The length of the CDR3 is 15 residues. Germline loops: CDR1 MGHRA, CDR2 YSYEKL. V lost 1 base, J lost 2 bases, and 11 bases lay in between.

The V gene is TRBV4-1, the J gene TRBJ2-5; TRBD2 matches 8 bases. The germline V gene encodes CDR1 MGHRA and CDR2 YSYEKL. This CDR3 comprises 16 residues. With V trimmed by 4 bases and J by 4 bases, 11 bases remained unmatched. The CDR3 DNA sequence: TGCGCCAGCAGCCCCTTTGGGGGTGCGGGGGGAGAGACCCAGTACTTC. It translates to CASSPFGGAGGETQYF.